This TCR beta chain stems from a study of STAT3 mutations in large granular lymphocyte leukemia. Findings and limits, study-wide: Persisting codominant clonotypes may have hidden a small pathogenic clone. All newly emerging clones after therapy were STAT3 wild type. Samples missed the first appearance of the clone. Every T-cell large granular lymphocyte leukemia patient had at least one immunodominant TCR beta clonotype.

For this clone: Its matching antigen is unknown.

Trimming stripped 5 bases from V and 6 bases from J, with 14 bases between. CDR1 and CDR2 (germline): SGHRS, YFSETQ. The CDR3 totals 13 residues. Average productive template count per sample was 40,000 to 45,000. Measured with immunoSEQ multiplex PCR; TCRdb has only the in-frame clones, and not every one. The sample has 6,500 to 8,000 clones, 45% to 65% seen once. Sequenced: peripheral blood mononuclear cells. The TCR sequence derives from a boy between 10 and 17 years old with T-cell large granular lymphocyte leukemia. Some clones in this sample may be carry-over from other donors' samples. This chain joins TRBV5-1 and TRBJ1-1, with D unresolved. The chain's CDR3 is CASSRVGSPEAFF. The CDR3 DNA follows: TGCGCCAGCAGTAGAGTGGGTTCGCCTGAAGCTTTCTTT.